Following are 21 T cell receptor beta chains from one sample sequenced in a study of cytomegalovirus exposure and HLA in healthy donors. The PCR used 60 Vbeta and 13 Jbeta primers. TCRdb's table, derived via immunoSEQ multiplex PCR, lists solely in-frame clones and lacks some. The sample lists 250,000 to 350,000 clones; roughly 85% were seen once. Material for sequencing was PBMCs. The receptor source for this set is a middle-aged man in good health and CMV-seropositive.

This CDR3 is CASSIVIAGTEAFF. CDR3 nucleotide sequence: TGTGCCAGCAGCATAGTGATTGCCGGCACTGAAGCTTTCTTT. V and J are TRBV11-2 and TRBJ1-1; no clear D gene. This CDR3 comprises 14 residues. V was shortened by 5 bases and J by 4 bases, with 14 bases between the two germline ends. Germline V lookup: CDR1 SGHAT, CDR2 FQNNGV.

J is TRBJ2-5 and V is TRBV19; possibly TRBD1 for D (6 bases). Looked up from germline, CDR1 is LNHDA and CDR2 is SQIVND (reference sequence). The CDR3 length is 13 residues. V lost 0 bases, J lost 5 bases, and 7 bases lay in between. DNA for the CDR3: TGTGCCAGTAGTATAGACAGGGGCGAGACCCAGTACTTC. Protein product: CASSIDRGETQYF.

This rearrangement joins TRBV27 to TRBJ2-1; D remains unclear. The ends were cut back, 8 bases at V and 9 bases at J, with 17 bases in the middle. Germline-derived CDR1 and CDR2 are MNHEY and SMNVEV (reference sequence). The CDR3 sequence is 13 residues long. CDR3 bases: TGTGCCAGCGCGGATTTGGGTTTTCCTGAGCAGTTCTTC. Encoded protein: CASADLGFPEQFF.

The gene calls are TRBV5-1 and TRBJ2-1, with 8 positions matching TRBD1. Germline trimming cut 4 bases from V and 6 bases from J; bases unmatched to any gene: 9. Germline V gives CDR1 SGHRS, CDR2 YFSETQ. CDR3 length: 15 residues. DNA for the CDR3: TGCGCCAGCAGCGCCGACAGGGGTTCTCCCAATGAGCAGTTCTTC. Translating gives CASSADRGSPNEQFF.

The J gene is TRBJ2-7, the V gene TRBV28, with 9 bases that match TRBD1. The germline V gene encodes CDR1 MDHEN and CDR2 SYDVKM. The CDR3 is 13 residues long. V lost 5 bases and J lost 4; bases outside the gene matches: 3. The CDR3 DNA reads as TGTGCCAGCAGTAGAGGGACAGGGTACGAGCAGTACTTC. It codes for CASSRGTGYEQYF. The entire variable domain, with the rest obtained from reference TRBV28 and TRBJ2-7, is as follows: DVKVTQSSRYLVKRTGEKVFLECVQDMDHENMFWYRQDPGLGLRLIYFSYDVKMKEKGDIPEGYSVSREKKERFSLILESASTNQTSMYLCASSRGTGYEQYFGPGTRLTVT.

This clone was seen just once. The CDR3 protein is CASSQDRGSDYGYTF. CDR3 bases: TGTGCCAGCAGCCAAGACAGGGGCTCTGACTATGGCTACACCTTC. The chain recombines TRBV4-2 with TRBJ1-2; the D gene is possibly TRBD1 (6 bases). Trimming pared 0 bases from V and 3 bases from J, leaving 11 bases between. The CDR3 has 15 amino acids. Looked up from germline, CDR1 is LGHNA and CDR2 is YNFKEQ.

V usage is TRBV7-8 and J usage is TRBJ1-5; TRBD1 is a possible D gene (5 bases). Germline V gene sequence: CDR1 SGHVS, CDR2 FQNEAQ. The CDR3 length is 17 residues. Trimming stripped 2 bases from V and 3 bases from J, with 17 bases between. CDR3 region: CASSLSVVSTANQPQHF. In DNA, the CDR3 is TGTGCCAGCAGCTTAAGTGTTGTATCGACAGCCAATCAGCCCCAGCATTTT.

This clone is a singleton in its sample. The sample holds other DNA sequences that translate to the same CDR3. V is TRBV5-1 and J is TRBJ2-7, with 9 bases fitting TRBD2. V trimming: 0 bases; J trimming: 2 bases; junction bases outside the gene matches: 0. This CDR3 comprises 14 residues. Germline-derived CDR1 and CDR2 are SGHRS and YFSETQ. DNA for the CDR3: TGCGCCAGCAGCTTGGCTAGCGGGGCCTACGAGCAGTACTTC. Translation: CASSLASGAYEQYF.

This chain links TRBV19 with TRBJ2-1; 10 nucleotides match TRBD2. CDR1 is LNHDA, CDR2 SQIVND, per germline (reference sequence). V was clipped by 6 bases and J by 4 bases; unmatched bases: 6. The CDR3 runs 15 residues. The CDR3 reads CASRPSGRLYNEQFF. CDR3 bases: TGTGCCAGTAGGCCTAGCGGGAGACTATACAATGAGCAGTTCTTC.

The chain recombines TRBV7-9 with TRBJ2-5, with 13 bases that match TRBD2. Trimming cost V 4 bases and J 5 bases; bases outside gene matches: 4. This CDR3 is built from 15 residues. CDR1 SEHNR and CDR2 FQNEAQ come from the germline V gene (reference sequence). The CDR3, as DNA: TGTGCCAGCAGCTCCGGGACTAGCGGGACCGAGACCCAGTACTTC. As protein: CASSSGTSGTETQYF.

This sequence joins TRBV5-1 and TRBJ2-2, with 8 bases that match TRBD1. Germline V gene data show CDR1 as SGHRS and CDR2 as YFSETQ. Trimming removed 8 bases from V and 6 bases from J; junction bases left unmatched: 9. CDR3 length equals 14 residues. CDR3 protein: CASHQGAEAGELFF. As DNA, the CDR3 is TGCGCCAGTCATCAGGGGGCAGAAGCCGGGGAGCTGTTTTTT.

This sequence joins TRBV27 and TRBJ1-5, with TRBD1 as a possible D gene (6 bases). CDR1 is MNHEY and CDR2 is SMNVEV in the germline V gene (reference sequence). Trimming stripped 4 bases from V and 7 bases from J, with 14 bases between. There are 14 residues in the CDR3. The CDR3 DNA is TGTGCCAGCAGTTCCAGGGGTAGTGGGCAGCCCCAGCATTTT. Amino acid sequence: CASSSRGSGQPQHF.

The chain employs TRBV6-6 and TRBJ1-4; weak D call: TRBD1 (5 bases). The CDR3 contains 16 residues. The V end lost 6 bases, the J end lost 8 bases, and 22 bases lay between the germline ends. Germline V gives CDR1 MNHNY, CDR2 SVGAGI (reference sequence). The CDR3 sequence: CASSFRRGRTSEKLFF. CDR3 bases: TGTGCCAGCAGCTTCAGAAGGGGCCGGACGAGCGAAAAACTGTTTTTT.

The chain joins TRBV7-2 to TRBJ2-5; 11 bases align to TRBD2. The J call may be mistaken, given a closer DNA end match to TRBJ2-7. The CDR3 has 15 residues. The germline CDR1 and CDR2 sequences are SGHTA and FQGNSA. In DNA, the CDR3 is TGTGCCAGCAGCTTCTTAGCGGGAGGGCGGTACGAGCAGTACTTC. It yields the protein CASSFLAGGRYEQYF.

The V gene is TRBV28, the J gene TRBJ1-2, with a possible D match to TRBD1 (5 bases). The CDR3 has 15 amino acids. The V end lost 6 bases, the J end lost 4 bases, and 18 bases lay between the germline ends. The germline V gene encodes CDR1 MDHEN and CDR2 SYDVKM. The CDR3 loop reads CASRPPARGGYGYTF. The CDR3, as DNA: TGTGCCAGCAGACCCCCCGCCCGCGGGGGCTATGGCTACACCTTC.

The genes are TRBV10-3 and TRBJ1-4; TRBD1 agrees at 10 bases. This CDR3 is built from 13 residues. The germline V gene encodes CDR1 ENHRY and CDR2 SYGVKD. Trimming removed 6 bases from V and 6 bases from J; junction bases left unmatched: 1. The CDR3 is CAISGTGDEKLFF. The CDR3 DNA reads TGTGCCATCAGCGGGACAGGGGATGAAAAACTGTTTTTT.

CDR3 bases: TGTGCCAGCAGTTTACTGAGGACAGGGAAGGCCGGGGAGCTGTTTTTT. It is translated as CASSLLRTGKAGELFF. The chain couples TRBV28 to TRBJ2-2; 8 nucleotides align to TRBD1. Germline V gives CDR1 MDHEN, CDR2 SYDVKM. The CDR3 consists of 16 residues. V shed 2 bases, J shed 6 bases, and the junction held 8 bases outside the gene matches.

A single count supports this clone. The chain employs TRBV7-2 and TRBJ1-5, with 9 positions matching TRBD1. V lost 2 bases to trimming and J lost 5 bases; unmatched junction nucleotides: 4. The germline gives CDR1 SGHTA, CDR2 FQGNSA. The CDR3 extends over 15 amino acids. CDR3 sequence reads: CASSLIQGAHQPQHF. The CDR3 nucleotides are TGTGCCAGCAGCTTAATACAGGGGGCGCATCAGCCCCAGCATTTT.

The CDR3 loop reads CASSLRAGAGADTQYF. The CDR3, as DNA: TGTGCCAGCAGCTTAAGGGCAGGAGCGGGAGCGGATACGCAGTATTTT. The chain recombines TRBV7-3 with TRBJ2-3, with 8 bases matching TRBD2. J gave up 6 bases and V 1 base, and 9 bases lay outside the gene matches. Per the germline V gene, CDR1 is SGHTA and CDR2 is FQGTGA. This CDR3 region has 16 residues. The whole variable domain, remainder taken from reference TRBV7-3 and TRBJ2-3, is GAGVSQTPSNKVTEKGKYVELRCDPISGHTALYWYRQSLGQGPEFLIYFQGTGAADDSGLPNDRFFAVRPEGSVSTLKIQRTERGDSAVYLCASSLRAGAGADTQYFGPGTRLTVL.

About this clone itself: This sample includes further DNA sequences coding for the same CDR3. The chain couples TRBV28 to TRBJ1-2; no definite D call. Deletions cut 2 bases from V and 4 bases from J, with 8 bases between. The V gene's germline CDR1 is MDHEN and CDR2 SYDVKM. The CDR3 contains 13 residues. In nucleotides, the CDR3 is TGTGCCAGCAGTTTACCCCCGGGCTATGGCTACACCTTC. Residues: CASSLPPGYGYTF.

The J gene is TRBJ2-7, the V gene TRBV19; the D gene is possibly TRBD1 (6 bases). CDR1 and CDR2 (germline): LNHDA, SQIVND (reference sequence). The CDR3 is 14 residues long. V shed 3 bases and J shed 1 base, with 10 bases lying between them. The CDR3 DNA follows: TGTGCCAGTAGTATGAGAGGGGGTTCCTACGAGCAGTACTTC. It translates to CASSMRGGSYEQYF.